The next 10 T cell receptor beta chains were all read from a single sample in a study of cytomegalovirus exposure and HLA in healthy donors. 60 Vbeta and 13 Jbeta primers were used in PCR. Clones were read by immunoSEQ multiplex PCR, and TCRdb kept only the in-frame ones, dropping some. The sample shows approximately 100,000 clones, 60% to 85% of them seen only once. Source material: PBMCs. The receptors were sampled from a female donor in good health and CMV-seronegative.

The genes are TRBV5-4 and TRBJ2-3, with 10 bases lining up with TRBD2. CDR1 is SGHNT, CDR2 YYREEE, per germline (reference sequence). Unmatched junction bases numbered 13, after V lost 7 bases and J lost 5 bases. The CDR3 covers 16 residues. The CDR3 loop is CASAEVGTSVRDTQYF. In nucleotides, the CDR3 is TGTGCCAGCGCTGAGGTCGGGACTAGCGTTAGAGATACGCAGTATTTT.

The genes are TRBV4-3 and TRBJ1-6; 12 bases align to TRBD1. Germline V gene data show CDR1 as LGHNA and CDR2 as YSLEER. CDR3 length: 16 amino acids. Unmatched junction bases numbered 5, after V lost 1 base and J lost 10 bases. The CDR3 bases are TGCGCCAGCAGCCAAGGCACCGGGACAGGGGGCTCACCCCTCCACTTT. It yields the protein CASSQGTGTGGSPLHF.

A few counts support this clone. The rearrangement links TRBV5-8 to TRBJ1-2; TRBD1 agrees at 9 bases. Looked up from germline, CDR1 is SGHTS and CDR2 is YDEGEE. V dropped 3 bases and J dropped 2; count of bases not matched to a gene: 11. The CDR3 is made up of 17 amino acids. CDR3 nucleotides: TGTGCCAGCAGCTCGTACTCCCCCGGGACAGGGAACTATGGCTACACCTTC. It is translated as CASSSYSPGTGNYGYTF.

The chain joins TRBV30 to TRBJ1-1; TRBD1 matches at 8 bases. This CDR3 has 16 amino acids. Germline assignment: CDR1 GTSNPN and CDR2 SVGIG (reference sequence). The ends lost 4 bases at V and 4 bases at J; junction bases unmatched: 14. CDR3 in amino acids: CAWKPRQGQGATEAFF. In DNA form, the CDR3 reads TGTGCCTGGAAGCCCCGCCAAGGACAGGGAGCCACTGAAGCTTTCTTT.

This chain links TRBV2 with TRBJ1-3, with 10 bases fitting TRBD1. Unmatched junction bases numbered 5, after V lost 8 bases and J lost 4 bases. This CDR3 has 14 residues. CDR1 and CDR2 from the germline V gene are SNHLY and FYNNEI. The CDR3 reads CASQRQGAGNTIYF. As DNA, the CDR3 is TGTGCCAGCCAACGACAGGGGGCCGGAAACACCATATATTTT.

This clone was seen a handful of times. The CDR3 loop reads CASSQAGGTEAFF. In nucleotides, the CDR3 is TGTGCCAGCAGCCAAGCAGGGGGGACTGAAGCTTTCTTT. The chain couples TRBV14 to TRBJ1-1; 7 nucleotides agree with TRBD1. The CDR3 extends over 13 amino acids. Germline V gene data show CDR1 as SGHDN and CDR2 as FVKESK. The trim removed 1 base at V and 5 bases at J, leaving 1 base unmatched.

V usage is TRBV19 and J usage is TRBJ2-7; 8 nucleotides line up with TRBD1. Germline V gene sequence: CDR1 LNHDA, CDR2 SQIVND (reference sequence). There are 16 residues in the CDR3. Trimming removed 3 bases from V and 5 bases from J; junction bases left unmatched: 12. DNA of the CDR3: TGTGCCAGTAGTATCGACAGGGGATTTCCTCGGGACGAGCAGTACTTC. Protein sequence: CASSIDRGFPRDEQYF.

The chain recombines TRBV13 with TRBJ1-1, with unresolved D. Germline CDR1 reads PRHDT; CDR2 reads FYEKMQ (reference sequence). The CDR3 totals 12 residues. V lost 3 bases and J lost 2, with 4 bases in between. The CDR3 reads CASSFVNTEAFF. CDR3 nucleotides: TGTGCCAGCAGCTTCGTTAACACTGAAGCTTTCTTT.

This chain links TRBV7-6 with TRBJ2-1, with 8 bases fitting TRBD2. Germline CDR1 SGHVS, CDR2 FNYEAQ. The CDR3 loop spans 19 amino acids. V lost 5 bases and J lost 5; bases outside the gene matches: 20. CDR3 sequence reads: CASSPPMRTSRPYDNEQFF. CDR3 in DNA: TGTGCCAGCAGCCCCCCTATGAGGACTAGCCGTCCTTACGACAATGAGCAGTTCTTC.

J is TRBJ1-1 and V is TRBV11-2; 7 nucleotides agree with TRBD1. Germline CDR1 is SGHAT and CDR2 is FQNNGV. The CDR3 totals 15 residues. Trimming cost V 2 bases and J 1 base; bases outside gene matches: 4. The CDR3 DNA reads TGTGCCAGCAGCTTATGGGGGACAGAGAACACTGAAGCTTTCTTT. Protein sequence: CASSLWGTENTEAFF.